These 6 T cell receptor beta chains share one sample of origin, sequenced in a study of blood T cell repertoires in COVID-19. Using immunoSEQ multiplex PCR, the repertoire was profiled, and TCRdb retains in-frame clones only, with some absent. The profile shows 90,000 to 120,000 clones, roughly nine tenths of them singletons. The sample consisted of peripheral blood. The receptor set was obtained from a woman older than 75 with acute or convalescent COVID-19.

V gene TRBV18 combines with J gene TRBJ1-2; the D gene is possibly TRBD1 (5 bases). Trimming left V 5 bases short and J 4 bases short, with 8 bases between. The CDR3 consists of 12 residues. Germline-derived CDR1 and CDR2 are KGHSH and LQKENI. CDR3 sequence (DNA): TGTGCCAGCTCAATGGACACCTATGGCTACACCTTC. Residues: CASSMDTYGYTF.

The chain joins TRBV19 to TRBJ2-1; D is undetermined. This CDR3 has 12 amino acids. The V and J ends lost 6 bases and 5 bases respectively, with 8 bases between them. Per germline, CDR1 LNHDA and CDR2 SQIVND (reference sequence). This CDR3 reads CASRAADNEQFF. The CDR3 DNA is TGTGCCAGTAGAGCCGCCGACAATGAGCAGTTCTTC. Full variable domain (missing parts from reference TRBV19 and TRBJ2-1): DGGITQSPKYLFRKEGQNVTLSCEQNLNHDAMYWYRQDPGQGLRLIYYSQIVNDFQKGDIAEGYSVSREKKESFPLTVTSAQKNPTAFYLCASRAADNEQFFGPGTRLTVL.

The chain has TRBV13 and TRBJ1-4; possibly TRBD1 for D (6 bases). The CDR3 is made up of 14 amino acids. The germline V gene encodes CDR1 PRHDT and CDR2 FYEKMQ (reference sequence). The V gene lost 5 bases and the J gene lost 2 bases, with 9 bases spanning the gap. Here the CDR3 DNA reads TGTGCCAGCAGCGTAAGGGGGACTAATGAAAAACTGTTTTTT. Its protein is CASSVRGTNEKLFF.

The V gene is TRBV2, the J gene TRBJ2-5; D is possibly TRBD1 (5 bases). Trimming took off 2 bases at V and 7 bases at J, with 14 bases between the two ends. CDR1 is SNHLY, CDR2 FYNNEI, per germline. The CDR3 has 14 amino acids. The CDR3 nucleotides are TGTGCCAGCAGTGAATTTGGGGCAGTGAGGACCCAGTACTTC. Translated, it gives CASSEFGAVRTQYF.

With regard to this clone: The junction and the germline gene differ at one end; a read error may be behind it. V is TRBV5-1 and J is TRBJ2-7, with D possibly being TRBD1 (6 bases). The CDR3 has 13 residues. Germline V lookup: CDR1 SGHRS, CDR2 YFSETQ. CDR3 nucleotides: TGCGCCAGCAGCATGCAACAGGGAACGGCCCTCCACTTC. Amino acid sequence: CASSMQQGTALHF.

The J gene is TRBJ2-2, the V gene TRBV7-6; 9 bases fit TRBD1. The CDR3 has 17 amino acids. In germline, CDR1 is SGHVS, CDR2 FNYEAQ. Unmatched junction bases numbered 10, after V lost 2 bases and J lost 6 bases. Here the CDR3 DNA reads TGTGCCAGCAGCTTATCGAACGCACAGGGGGCGGCCGGGGAGCTGTTTTTT. It is translated as CASSLSNAQGAAGELFF.